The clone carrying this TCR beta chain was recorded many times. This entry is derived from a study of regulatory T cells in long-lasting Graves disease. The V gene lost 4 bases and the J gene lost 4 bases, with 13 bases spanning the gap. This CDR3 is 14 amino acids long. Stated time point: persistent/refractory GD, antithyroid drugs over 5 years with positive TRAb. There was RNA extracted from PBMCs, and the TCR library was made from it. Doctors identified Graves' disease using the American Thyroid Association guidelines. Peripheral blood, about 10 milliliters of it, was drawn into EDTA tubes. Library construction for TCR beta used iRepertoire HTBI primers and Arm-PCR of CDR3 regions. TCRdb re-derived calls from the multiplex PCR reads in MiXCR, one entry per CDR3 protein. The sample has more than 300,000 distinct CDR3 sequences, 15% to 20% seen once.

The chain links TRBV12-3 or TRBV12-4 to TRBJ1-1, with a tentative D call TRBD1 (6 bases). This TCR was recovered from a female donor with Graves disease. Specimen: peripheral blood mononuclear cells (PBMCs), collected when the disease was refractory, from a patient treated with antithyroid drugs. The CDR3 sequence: CASSYYREGTEAFF. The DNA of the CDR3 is TGTGCCAGCAGTTACTACAGGGAGGGCACTGAAGCTTTCTTT.